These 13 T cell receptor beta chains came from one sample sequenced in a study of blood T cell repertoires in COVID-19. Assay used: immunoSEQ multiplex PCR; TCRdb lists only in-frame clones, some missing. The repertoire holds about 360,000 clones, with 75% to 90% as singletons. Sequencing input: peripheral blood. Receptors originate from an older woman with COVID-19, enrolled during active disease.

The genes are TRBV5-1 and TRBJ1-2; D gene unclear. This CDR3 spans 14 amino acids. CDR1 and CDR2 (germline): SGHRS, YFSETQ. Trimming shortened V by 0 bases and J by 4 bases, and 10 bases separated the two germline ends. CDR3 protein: CASSLEPGPYGYTF. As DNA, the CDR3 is TGCGCCAGCAGCTTGGAGCCAGGTCCCTATGGCTACACCTTC.

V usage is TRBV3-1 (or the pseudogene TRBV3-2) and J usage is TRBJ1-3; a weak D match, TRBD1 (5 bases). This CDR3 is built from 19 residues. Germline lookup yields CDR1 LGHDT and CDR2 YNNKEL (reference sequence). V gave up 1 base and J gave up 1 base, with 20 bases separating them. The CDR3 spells CASSQAPNPAQASGNTIYF. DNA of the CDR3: TGTGCCAGCAGCCAAGCCCCCAACCCGGCACAGGCGTCTGGAAACACCATATATTTT.

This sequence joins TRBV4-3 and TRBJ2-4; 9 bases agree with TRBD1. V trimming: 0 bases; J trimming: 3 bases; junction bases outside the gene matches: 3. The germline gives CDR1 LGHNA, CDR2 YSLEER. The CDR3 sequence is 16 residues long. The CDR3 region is CASSQETGGDKNIQYF. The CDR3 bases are TGCGCCAGCAGCCAAGAAACAGGGGGCGACAAAAACATTCAGTACTTC.

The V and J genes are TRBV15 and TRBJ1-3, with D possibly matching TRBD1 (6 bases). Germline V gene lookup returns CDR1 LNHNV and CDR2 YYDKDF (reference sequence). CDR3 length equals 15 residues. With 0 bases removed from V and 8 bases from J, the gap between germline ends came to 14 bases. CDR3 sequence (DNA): TGTGCCACCAGCAGAGATAGGGGGGGATGGGACACCATATATTTT. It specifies CATSRDRGGWDTIYF.

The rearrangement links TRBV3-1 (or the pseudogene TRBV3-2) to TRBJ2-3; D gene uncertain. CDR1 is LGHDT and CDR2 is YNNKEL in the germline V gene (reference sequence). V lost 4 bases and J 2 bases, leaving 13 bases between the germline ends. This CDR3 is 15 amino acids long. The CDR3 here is CASSLSHGFTDTQYF. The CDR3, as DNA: TGTGCCAGCAGCCTCTCTCACGGGTTCACAGATACGCAGTATTTT.

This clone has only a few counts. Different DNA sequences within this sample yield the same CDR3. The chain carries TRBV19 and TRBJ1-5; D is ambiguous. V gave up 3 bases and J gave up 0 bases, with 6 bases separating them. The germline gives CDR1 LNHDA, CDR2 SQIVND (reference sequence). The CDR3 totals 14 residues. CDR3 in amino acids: CASSISGSNQPQHF. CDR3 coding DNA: TGTGCCAGTAGTATTTCGGGTAGCAATCAGCCCCAGCATTTT.

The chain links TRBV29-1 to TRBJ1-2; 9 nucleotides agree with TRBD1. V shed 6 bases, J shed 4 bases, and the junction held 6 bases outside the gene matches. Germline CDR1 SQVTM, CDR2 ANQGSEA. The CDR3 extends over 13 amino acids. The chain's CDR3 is CSVGTGQGYGYTF. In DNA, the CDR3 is TGCAGCGTCGGGACAGGGCAAGGCTATGGCTACACCTTC.

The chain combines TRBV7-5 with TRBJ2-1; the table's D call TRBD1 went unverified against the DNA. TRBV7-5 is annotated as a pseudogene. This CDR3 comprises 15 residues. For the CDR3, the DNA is TGTGTCAGAAGCCCTACCGGGACAGATTACAATGAGCAGTTCTTC. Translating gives CVRSPTGTDYNEQFF.

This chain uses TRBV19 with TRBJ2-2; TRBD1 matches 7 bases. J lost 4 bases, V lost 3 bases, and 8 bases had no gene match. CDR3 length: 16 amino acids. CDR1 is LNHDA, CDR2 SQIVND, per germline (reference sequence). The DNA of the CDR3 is TGTGCCAGTAGTATTTCCAGGGGGTCTAGCACCGGGGAGCTGTTTTTT. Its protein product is CASSISRGSSTGELFF.

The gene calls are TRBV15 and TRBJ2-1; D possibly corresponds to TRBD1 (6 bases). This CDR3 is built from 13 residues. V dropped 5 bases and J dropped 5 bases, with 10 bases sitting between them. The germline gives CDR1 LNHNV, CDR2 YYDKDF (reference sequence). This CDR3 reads CATSPGGDNEQFF. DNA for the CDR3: TGTGCCACCAGCCCTGGGGGCGACAATGAGCAGTTCTTC. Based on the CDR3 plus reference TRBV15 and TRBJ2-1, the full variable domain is DAMVIQNPRYQVTQFGKPVTLSCSQTLNHNVMYWYQQKSSQAPKLLFHYYDKDFNNEADTPDNFQSRRPNTSFCFLDIRSPGLGDTAMYLCATSPGGDNEQFFGPGTRLTVL.

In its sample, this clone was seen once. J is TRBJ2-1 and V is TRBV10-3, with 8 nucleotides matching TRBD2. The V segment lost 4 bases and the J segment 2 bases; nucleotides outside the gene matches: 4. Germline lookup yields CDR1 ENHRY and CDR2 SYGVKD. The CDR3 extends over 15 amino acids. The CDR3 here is CAISAGGAAYNEQFF. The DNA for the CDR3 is TGTGCCATCAGTGCCGGGGGGGCGGCCTACAATGAGCAGTTCTTC.

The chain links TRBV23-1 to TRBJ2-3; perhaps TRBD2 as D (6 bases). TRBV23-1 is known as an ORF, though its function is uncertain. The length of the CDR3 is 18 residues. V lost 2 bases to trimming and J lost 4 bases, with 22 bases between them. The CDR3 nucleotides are TGCGCCAGCAGTCAACTAAATTCGGACTACAACATTGCAGATACGCAGTATTTT. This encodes CASSQLNSDYNIADTQYF.

The CDR3 DNA follows: TGCGCCAGCAGCCCTACTGACAGGGAGAATTCACCCCTCCACTTT. This encodes CASSPTDRENSPLHF. J is TRBJ1-6 and V is TRBV4-1, with TRBD1 matching 7 bases. The CDR3 consists of 15 residues. CDR1 is MGHRA and CDR2 is YSYEKL in the germline V gene. The V and J ends lost 4 bases and 7 bases, in that order; junction bases with no gene match: 7.